Below are 10 T cell receptor beta chains sequenced from a single sample in a study of T cell responses to AZD1222 COVID-19 vaccine. Profiled with immunoSEQ multiplex PCR; TCRdb holds only in-frame clones, not every one. In the table there are about 140,000 clones, 75% to 90% of which are singletons. This specimen was peripheral blood, taken on day 0 of AZD1222 vaccination. All receptors come from an adult in good health.

As DNA, the CDR3 is TGTGCCAGCAGCCATGCCGACAGATACTCCTATGGCTACACCTTC. Translation gives CASSHADRYSYGYTF. The chain employs TRBV3-1 (or the pseudogene TRBV3-2) and TRBJ1-2; a weak D match, TRBD1 (5 bases). The CDR3 is 15 residues long. Looked up from germline, CDR1 is LGHDT and CDR2 is YNNKEL (reference sequence). V was shortened by 3 bases and J by 4 bases, with 15 bases between the two germline ends.

The sample holds one count of this clone. The chain combines TRBV5-1 with TRBJ2-5, with 8 bases fitting TRBD1. Trimming cost V 3 bases and J 4 bases; bases outside gene matches: 2. Germline V gene sequence: CDR1 SGHRS, CDR2 YFSETQ. The length of the CDR3 is 13 residues. As DNA, the CDR3 is TGCGCCAGCAGCTATGGACAGGGAGAGACCCAGTACTTC. As protein: CASSYGQGETQYF.

J is TRBJ1-1 and V is TRBV5-6; TRBD1 might be the D (6 bases). This CDR3 comprises 15 residues. The V end was cut by 5 bases, the J end by 1 base, with 15 bases between. Germline-derived CDR1 and CDR2 are SGHDT and YYEEEE. The CDR3 loop reads CASRDYRAPNTEAFF. CDR3 DNA: TGTGCCAGCAGGGACTACAGGGCGCCGAACACTGAAGCTTTCTTT.

V is TRBV5-4 and J is TRBJ2-1, with a tentative D call TRBD2 (6 bases). Germline V CDR1 and CDR2: SGHNT, YYREEE (reference sequence). This CDR3 is 14 amino acids long. V was pared by 3 bases and J by 9 bases, with 16 bases between. The CDR3 nucleotides are TGTGCCAGCAGCTCCGGGAGACGGTTAGGTGAGCAGTTCTTC. Translation gives CASSSGRRLGEQFF.

This chain joins TRBV29-1 and TRBJ1-2; unclear D gene. CDR3 size: 11 residues. The germline V and J ends were trimmed by 4 bases and 2 bases, with 5 bases remaining between them. Germline CDR1 and CDR2: SQVTM and ANQGSEA. The CDR3 DNA follows: TGCAGCGTTGTGTCGAACTATGGCTACACCTTC. It specifies CSVVSNYGYTF. The full variable domain, in which reference TRBV29-1 and TRBJ1-2 provide the parts outside the CDR3, is SAVISQKPSRDICQRGTSLTIQCQVDSQVTMMFWYRQQPGQSLTLIATANQGSEATYESGFVIDKFPISRPNLTFSTLTVSNMSPEDSSIYLCSVVSNYGYTFGSGTRLTVV.

The chain carries TRBV2 and TRBJ1-2, with 7 bases lining up with TRBD1. Germline V gives CDR1 SNHLY, CDR2 FYNNEI. V gave up 6 bases and J gave up 7 bases; unmatched junction bases: 8. CDR3 length equals 13 residues. DNA of the CDR3: TGTGCCAGCAGCATGACAGGGATCGGTGGCTACACCTTC. Protein sequence: CASSMTGIGGYTF.

This clone appeared a few times. The CDR3: CASSLSSGRAPDTQYF. The DNA for the CDR3 is TGTGCCAGCAGCTTAAGTAGCGGGAGGGCCCCGGATACGCAGTATTTT. The chain recombines TRBV7-2 with TRBJ2-3; 11 bases line up with TRBD2. This CDR3 spans 16 amino acids. Germline loops: CDR1 SGHTA, CDR2 FQGNSA. The ends lost 2 bases at V and 6 bases at J; junction bases unmatched: 7. The variable domain in full, with the rest retrieved from reference TRBV7-2 and TRBJ2-3, is GAGVSQSPSNKVTEKGKDVELRCDPISGHTALYWYRQSLGQGLEFLIYFQGNSAPDKSGLPSDRFSAERTGGSVSTLTIQRTQQEDSAVYLCASSLSSGRAPDTQYFGPGTRLTVL.

V is TRBV10-3 and J is TRBJ1-3; D perhaps matches TRBD1 (5 bases). The CDR3 has 15 amino acids. Between the trimmed V and J ends, which lost 4 bases and 4 bases, there was a span of 14 bases. From germline, CDR1 is ENHRY and CDR2 SYGVKD. The CDR3 DNA follows: TGTGCCATCAGTGTGTCAGGGTTGCGGGGAAACACCATATATTTT. Translated: CAISVSGLRGNTIYF.

This chain joins TRBV11-2 and TRBJ2-7; TRBD1 is a possible D gene (6 bases). Germline V lookup: CDR1 SGHAT, CDR2 FQNNGV. Trimming took 5 bases from V and 9 from J, leaving 17 bases between them. The CDR3 runs to 13 residues. The CDR3 loop is CASSAPRKGGQYF. In DNA, the CDR3 is TGTGCCAGCAGCGCCCCCCGAAAAGGGGGGCAGTACTTC.

The CDR3 sequence is CASSLGTGPYSNQPQHF. CDR3 DNA: TGTGCCAGCAGCTTAGGCACAGGTCCTTATAGCAATCAGCCCCAGCATTTT. The V call is TRBV7-6, the J call TRBJ1-5; D is possibly TRBD1 (5 bases). This CDR3 has 17 amino acids. The V gene's germline CDR1 is SGHVS and CDR2 FNYEAQ. Deletions cut 1 base from V and 0 bases from J, with 13 bases between.